This passage covers 27 T cell receptor beta chains from one sample sequenced in a study of blood T cell repertoires in COVID-19. The method was immunoSEQ multiplex PCR; TCRdb's version includes in-frame clones alone and lacks a portion of them. The sample carries 120,000 to 150,000 clones, nearly 85% recorded once. The sequencing sample was made of PBMCs or T cells enriched from blood (not recorded which). Source of these receptors: a man between 50 and 59 years old in a cohort exposed to, infected with or recovered from COVID-19 (not recorded which).

The rearrangement joins TRBV9 to TRBJ2-2, with TRBD2 identical over 7 bases. The length of the CDR3 is 16 residues. CDR1 and CDR2 from the germline V gene are SGDLS and YYNGEE. V shed 0 bases, J shed 4 bases, and the junction held 6 bases outside the gene matches. The CDR3 bases are TGTGCCAGCAGCGTAGGCCCGGGGGGATTCACCGGGGAGCTGTTTTTT. Translated, it gives CASSVGPGGFTGELFF.

The chain has TRBV9 and TRBJ1-1; D call uncertain. Germline V CDR1 and CDR2: SGDLS, YYNGEE. CDR3 length equals 14 residues. V was pared by 4 bases and J by 0 bases, with 10 bases between. The CDR3 loop reads CASSPRTLNTEAFF. CDR3 sequence (DNA): TGTGCCAGCAGCCCAAGGACTTTGAACACTGAAGCTTTCTTT.

The V call is TRBV13, the J call TRBJ2-3, with TRBD2 matching 10 bases. With V trimmed by 3 bases and J by 4 bases, 4 bases remained unmatched. Germline values: CDR1 PRHDT, CDR2 FYEKMQ (reference sequence). This CDR3 contains 15 residues. The CDR3 bases are TGTGCCAGCAGCTTTCCTAGCGGGGGACCAGATACGCAGTATTTT. This encodes CASSFPSGGPDTQYF. Full variable domain (missing parts from reference TRBV13 and TRBJ2-3): AAGVIQSPRHLIKEKRETATLKCYPIPRHDTVYWYQQGPGQDPQFLISFYEKMQSDKGSIPDRFSAQQFSDYHSELNMSSLELGDSALYFCASSFPSGGPDTQYFGPGTRLTVL.

The chain carries TRBV5-6 and TRBJ1-5; maybe TRBD1 (5 bases). V lost 3 bases and J lost 12, with 13 bases in between. CDR1 is SGHDT and CDR2 is YYEEEE in the germline V gene. The CDR3 is 12 residues long. CDR3 amino acids: CASSWGQGLQHF. Here the CDR3 DNA reads TGTGCCAGCAGCTGGGGCCAAGGGCTCCAGCATTTT.

The chain couples TRBV28 to TRBJ2-7, with TRBD2 identical over 10 bases. The CDR3 length is 15 residues. CDR1 MDHEN and CDR2 SYDVKM come from the germline V gene. J was trimmed by 4 bases and V by 6 bases; bases with no gene match: 9. The CDR3 loop reads CASRPLAGAGYEQYF. For the CDR3, the DNA is TGTGCCAGCAGGCCTCTAGCGGGAGCTGGGTACGAGCAGTACTTC.

V gene TRBV9 combines with J gene TRBJ2-3; 10 bases match TRBD1. CDR3 length: 16 amino acids. Germline trimming cut 3 bases from V and 5 bases from J; bases unmatched to any gene: 9. Germline lookup yields CDR1 SGDLS and CDR2 YYNGEE. In DNA, the CDR3 is TGTGCCAGCAGCGGTCCCGGGACAGGGGTTAAAGATACGCAGTATTTT. Protein product: CASSGPGTGVKDTQYF.

The V call is TRBV3-1 (or the pseudogene TRBV3-2), the J call TRBJ2-3, with D tentatively TRBD2 (7 bases). The CDR3 contains 19 residues. V was trimmed by 4 bases and J by 2 bases, leaving 25 bases between them. The V gene's germline CDR1 is LGHDT and CDR2 YNNKEL (reference sequence). The CDR3 reads CASSLLRGGQAPTTDTQYF. In nucleotides, the CDR3 is TGTGCCAGCAGCCTTCTTAGGGGGGGCCAGGCCCCTACCACAGATACGCAGTATTTT.

The J gene is TRBJ1-1, the V gene TRBV5-1; 8 positions agree with TRBD1. This CDR3 is built from 14 residues. V lost 3 bases, J lost 6 bases, and 7 bases stayed unmatched. Germline lookup yields CDR1 SGHRS and CDR2 YFSETQ. CDR3 DNA: TGCGCCAGCAGCTGGGGACAGGACCTGCCTGAAGCTTTCTTT. Amino acid sequence: CASSWGQDLPEAFF.

The chain links TRBV7-6 to TRBJ2-2; D unclear. The CDR3 has 15 amino acids. The V gene's germline CDR1 is SGHVS and CDR2 FNYEAQ. The ends were cut back, 5 bases at V and 5 bases at J, with 15 bases in the middle. The DNA for the CDR3 is TGTGCCAGCAGCGACGACGGGTTACCGACCGGGGAGCTGTTTTTT. It yields the protein CASSDDGLPTGELFF.

The chain couples TRBV6-5 to TRBJ1-3, with TRBD1 matching 9 bases. The CDR3 length is 15 residues. Unmatched junction bases numbered 6, after V lost 7 bases and J lost 2 bases. Germline CDR1 and CDR2: MNHEY and SVGAGI. The CDR3 sequence is CASTPGDRAGNTIYF. For the CDR3, the DNA is TGTGCCAGCACTCCCGGGGACAGGGCTGGAAACACCATATATTTT.

The chain has TRBV27 and TRBJ2-7; maybe TRBD1 (6 bases). V lost 2 bases and J 2 bases, leaving 10 bases between the germline ends. CDR1 is MNHEY, CDR2 SMNVEV, per germline (reference sequence). The CDR3 loop spans 14 amino acids. CDR3 coding DNA: TGTGCCAGCAGTTTAGCCAGGGGAGCCTACGAGCAGTACTTC. Protein sequence: CASSLARGAYEQYF.

The rearrangement uses TRBV7-9 and TRBJ1-1, with 7 bases lining up with TRBD1. CDR1 SEHNR and CDR2 FQNEAQ come from the germline V gene (reference sequence). The CDR3 consists of 17 residues. The trim removed 1 base at V and 1 base at J, leaving 9 bases unmatched. The CDR3 reads CASSLGGGRVGNTEAFF. The DNA of the CDR3 is TGTGCCAGCAGCTTAGGAGGGGGCAGGGTGGGGAACACTGAAGCTTTCTTT.

The V gene is TRBV28, the J gene TRBJ2-1; maybe TRBD1 (6 bases). From germline, CDR1 is MDHEN and CDR2 SYDVKM. The ends were cut back, 9 bases at V and 4 bases at J, with 13 bases in the middle. This CDR3 is 13 amino acids long. The CDR3 here is CASTSGTYNEQFF. The CDR3 bases are TGTGCCAGTACCTCAGGGACATACAATGAGCAGTTCTTC.

V and J are TRBV5-5 and TRBJ2-2; 7 nucleotides align to TRBD2. V dropped 2 bases and J dropped 8; count of bases not matched to a gene: 0. CDR3 length: 12 amino acids. Per the germline V gene, CDR1 is SGHKS and CDR2 is YYEKEE (reference sequence). This CDR3 is CASSFSGGELFF. CDR3 coding DNA: TGTGCCAGCAGCTTTAGCGGGGGGGAGCTGTTTTTT. Drawing the rest from reference TRBV5-5 and TRBJ2-2, the complete variable domain is DAGVTQSPTHLIKTRGQQVTLRCSPISGHKSVSWYQQVLGQGPQFIFQYYEKEERGRGNFPDRFSARQFPNYSSELNVNALLLGDSALYLCASSFSGGELFFGEGSRLTVL.

This clone has a handful of counts. The chain carries TRBV4-3 and TRBJ1-5, with TRBD1 as a possible D gene (6 bases). Germline values: CDR1 LGHNA, CDR2 YSLEER. The CDR3 contains 13 residues. Trimming took 3 bases from V and 7 from J, leaving 10 bases between them. CDR3 sequence (DNA): TGCGCCAGCAGCCAGACCCAGGGGCAGCCCCAGCATTTT. It translates to CASSQTQGQPQHF.

CDR3 loop: CASSQKTGTLATNEKLFF. In DNA form, the CDR3 reads TGTGCCAGTAGTCAAAAAACCGGGACACTTGCAACTAATGAAAAACTGTTTTTT. The chain recombines TRBV19 with TRBJ1-4, with D possibly being TRBD1 (6 bases). V dropped 5 bases and J dropped 0 bases, with 19 bases sitting between them. The CDR3 consists of 18 residues. Germline V gene lookup returns CDR1 LNHDA and CDR2 SQIVND (reference sequence).

This chain links TRBV24-1 with TRBJ1-4, with TRBD1 matching 7 bases. Germline trimming cut 5 bases from V and 3 bases from J; bases unmatched to any gene: 5. Germline V gives CDR1 KGHDR, CDR2 SFDVKD. CDR3 size: 15 residues. CDR3 amino acids: CATSVAGGPNEKLFF. In DNA form, the CDR3 reads TGTGCCACCAGTGTGGCAGGGGGACCTAATGAAAAACTGTTTTTT.

The chain carries TRBV6-5 and TRBJ1-6; possibly TRBD1 for D (5 bases). The CDR3 length is 14 residues. Trimming removed 4 bases from V and 8 bases from J, with 12 bases in between. The germline V gene has CDR1 MNHEY and CDR2 SVGAGI. The DNA of the CDR3 is TGTGCCAGCAGTTTGGGGCTATCTCATTCACCCCTCCACTTT. Amino acid sequence: CASSLGLSHSPLHF.

This chain joins TRBV7-9 and TRBJ1-6; D is unresolved. Germline CDR1 is SEHNR and CDR2 is FQNEAQ (reference sequence). The CDR3 contains 16 residues. V lost 0 bases to trimming and J lost 6 bases, with 12 bases between them. As DNA, the CDR3 is TGTGCCAGCAGCTTAGCGATTGGCAATGGTAATTCACCCCTCCACTTT. As protein: CASSLAIGNGNSPLHF.

The V call is TRBV4-3, the J call TRBJ2-7; no clear D. V was pared by 0 bases and J by 1 base, with 7 bases between. CDR1 LGHNA and CDR2 YSLEER come from the germline V gene. The CDR3 sequence is 14 residues long. The CDR3 DNA is TGCGCCAGCAGCCAAGATCGGCGGTCCTACGAGCAGTACTTC. Its protein is CASSQDRRSYEQYF.

The chain links TRBV5-1 to TRBJ2-5, with D possibly TRBD2 on 6 matching bases. V lost 2 bases and J lost 5, with 22 bases in between. CDR1 is SGHRS and CDR2 is YFSETQ in the germline V gene. The CDR3 runs to 17 residues. The CDR3 sequence is CASSFNVAGPSEETQYF. DNA of the CDR3: TGCGCCAGCAGCTTTAATGTTGCGGGACCATCGGAGGAGACCCAGTACTTC.

This sequence joins TRBV19 and TRBJ1-3; 8 bases match TRBD1. Germline values: CDR1 LNHDA, CDR2 SQIVND (reference sequence). This CDR3 has 14 residues. Trimming took 9 bases from V and 4 from J; bases not matched to a gene: 8. The CDR3 is CASRGTGSGNTIYF. As DNA, the CDR3 is TGTGCCAGCCGGGGGACAGGCTCGGGAAACACCATATATTTT.

The rearrangement links TRBV4-3 to TRBJ2-1, with 12 bases identical to TRBD2. CDR3 size: 19 residues. V gave up 4 bases and J gave up 6 bases; unmatched junction bases: 16. CDR1 and CDR2 from the germline V gene are LGHNA and YSLEER. Here the CDR3 DNA reads TGCGCCAGCAGCCCCTTTCTAGCGGGGGGGCCGAATGTCGGCAATGAGCAGTTCTTC. This sequence encodes CASSPFLAGGPNVGNEQFF.

The chain uses TRBV7-3 and TRBJ2-1; 7 nucleotides agree with TRBD2. With V trimmed by 4 bases and J by 4 bases, 10 bases remained unmatched. Germline V gene data show CDR1 as SGHTA and CDR2 as FQGTGA. The CDR3 sequence is 16 residues long. The CDR3 is CASSSARLAPYNEQFF. The CDR3 bases are TGTGCCAGCAGCTCCGCACGACTAGCACCGTACAATGAGCAGTTCTTC.

V and J are TRBV15 and TRBJ2-5, with D tentatively TRBD2 (5 bases). The V gene lost 5 bases and the J gene lost 5 bases, with 12 bases spanning the gap. Germline values: CDR1 LNHNV, CDR2 YYDKDF (reference sequence). This CDR3 comprises 13 residues. The CDR3: CATSRGSEETQYF. CDR3 DNA: TGTGCCACCAGCCGCGGGTCGGAGGAGACCCAGTACTTC.

This chain joins TRBV6-5 and TRBJ1-5; unclear D gene. The V gene lost 6 bases and the J gene lost 3 bases, with 6 bases spanning the gap. The germline V gene encodes CDR1 MNHEY and CDR2 SVGAGI. The CDR3 runs 12 residues. The CDR3 sequence: CASRIYNQPQHF. DNA of the CDR3: TGTGCCAGCAGGATCTACAATCAGCCCCAGCATTTT.

V is TRBV14 and J is TRBJ2-2; tentatively, D is TRBD1 (6 bases). V lost 3 bases, J lost 4 bases, and 9 bases lay in between. The CDR3 has 14 amino acids. Germline loops: CDR1 SGHDN, CDR2 FVKESK. As DNA, the CDR3 is TGTGCCAGCAGCCAGGGACAATTCACCGGGGAGCTGTTTTTT. Protein sequence: CASSQGQFTGELFF.